One and the same sample provided the 10 T cell receptor beta chains below, sequenced in a study of vaccination and CD4 T cells after COVID-19. The assay that was used to sequence DNA from cultured CD4+ T cells was the Oncomine TCR Beta short-read assay. TCRdb itself ran the PCR reads through MiXCR, one entry per CDR3 protein. The sample lists 9,500 to 15,000 distinct CDR3 sequences; roughly 47% were seen once. Described treatment: 10-day PBMC culture with coronavirus spike peptide pools or control peptides (ViraFEST assay). Their recognized antigens are unknown. The sample consisted of CD4+ T cells from blood, cultured in vitro. The origin of the receptors is a human donor who had recovered from COVID-19.

This clonotype was seen only a few times. V is TRBV7-8 and J is TRBJ2-5, with 7 nucleotides matching TRBD2. J lost 5 bases, V lost 2 bases, and 11 bases had no gene match. Germline loops: CDR1 SGHVS, CDR2 FQNEAQ. This CDR3 spans 16 amino acids. CDR3 in amino acids: CASSLLQRGPVETQYF. The DNA for the CDR3 is TGTGCCAGCAGCTTATTACAGCGGGGACCAGTCGAGACCCAGTACTTC. Full variable domain (missing parts from reference TRBV7-8 and TRBJ2-5): GAGVSQSPRYKVAKRGQDVALRCDPISGHVSLFWYQQALGQGPEFLTYFQNEAQLDKSGLPSDRFFAERPEGSVSTLKIQRTQQEDSAVYLCASSLLQRGPVETQYFGPGTRLLVL.

This chain uses TRBV7-9 with TRBJ2-3, with no clear D. Germline values: CDR1 SEHNR, CDR2 FQNEAQ (reference sequence). This CDR3 is 14 amino acids long. V lost 3 bases and J 0 bases, leaving 7 bases between the germline ends. Here the CDR3 reads CASSFSKSTDTQYF. CDR3 nucleotide sequence: TGTGCCAGCAGCTTTTCAAAGAGCACAGATACGCAGTATTTT.

Note on this clonotype: One junction end disagrees with the germline gene, perhaps due to a read error. The J gene is TRBJ2-7, the V gene TRBV12-3 or TRBV12-4; TRBD1 matches at 7 bases. CDR3 length: 13 amino acids. The CDR3 here is CASSPLWDRQMNF. The CDR3 nucleotides are TGTGCCAGCAGTCCTCTTTGGGACAGACAGATGAACTTC.

This clonotype was observed a few times. This chain connects TRBV2 to TRBJ1-1, with D tentatively TRBD1 (6 bases). This CDR3 is built from 13 residues. Germline assignment: CDR1 SNHLY and CDR2 FYNNEI. Trimming took 5 bases from V and 0 from J, leaving 7 bases between them. The DNA of the CDR3 is TGTGCCAGCAGTCGACAGGTGAACACTGAAGCTTTCTTT. Translating it yields CASSRQVNTEAFF.

V and J are TRBV12-3 or TRBV12-4 and TRBJ2-3; D is possibly TRBD1 (5 bases). Deletions cut 5 bases from V and 2 bases from J, with 11 bases between. The CDR3 has 14 residues. CDR3 DNA: TGTGCCAGCAGTCGGTCGACAGCCACAGATACGCAGTATTTT. This gives the protein CASSRSTATDTQYF.

The chain joins TRBV5-1 to TRBJ1-5; TRBD1 is a possible D gene (6 bases). Germline V gene data show CDR1 as SGHRS and CDR2 as YFSETQ. The CDR3 runs to 15 residues. Trimming took off 4 bases at V and 0 bases at J, with 11 bases between the two ends. In DNA, the CDR3 is TGCGCCAGCAGCCTGACAGGTAATAGCAATCAGCCCCAGCATTTT. Translated: CASSLTGNSNQPQHF. Together with reference TRBV5-1 and TRBJ1-5, the CDR3 gives the full variable domain: KAGVTQTPRYLIKTRGQQVTLSCSPISGHRSVSWYQQTPGQGLQFLFEYFSETQRNKGNFPGRFSGRQFSNSRSEMNVSTLELGDSALYLCASSLTGNSNQPQHFGDGTRLSIL.

The V and J genes are TRBV19 and TRBJ2-3; 12 bases agree with TRBD2. The germline V gene encodes CDR1 LNHDA and CDR2 SQIVND (reference sequence). V was pared by 2 bases and J by 6 bases, with 6 bases of the junction left unmatched. This CDR3 is built from 16 residues. In nucleotides, the CDR3 is TGTGCCAGTAGTATAACTAGCGGGGGGCCCGCTGATACGCAGTATTTT. This translates into CASSITSGGPADTQYF.

The chain recombines TRBV12-3 or TRBV12-4 with TRBJ1-1; TRBD1 might be the D (5 bases). The CDR3 consists of 13 residues. V lost 6 bases and J 4 bases, leaving 12 bases between the germline ends. CDR3 sequence reads: CASRVRDRTEAFF. The CDR3 DNA is TGTGCCAGCAGGGTTCGGGACCGCACTGAAGCTTTCTTT.

This chain uses TRBV5-4 with TRBJ2-7; TRBD1 aligns across 7 bases. V lost 4 bases to trimming and J lost 2 bases; unmatched junction nucleotides: 9. Germline CDR1 and CDR2: SGHNT and YYREEE (reference sequence). The CDR3 contains 15 residues. The DNA for the CDR3 is TGTGCCAGCAGCCTCCGGGACAGTGCCACCTACGAGCAGTACTTC. Amino acid sequence: CASSLRDSATYEQYF.

The rearrangement uses TRBV6-1 and TRBJ1-1; possible D gene TRBD1, 5 bases. This CDR3 is built from 14 residues. Per germline, CDR1 MNHNS and CDR2 SASEGT. Trimming took 7 bases from V and 3 from J, leaving 15 bases between them. The CDR3 bases are TGTGCCAGCAAGGGGTGGGCTCGGGACACTGAAGCTTTCTTT. Translated: CASKGWARDTEAFF.